The T cell receptor beta chain under discussion was sequenced for a study of blood T cell repertoires in COVID-19. Study-level information: The study drew acute and convalescent COVID-19 samples from the United States, Italy and Spain. Sources were T cells, B-cell-depleted T cells, or PBMCs; the material itself was cDNA or gDNA.

CDR3 length: 14 amino acids. Germline lookup yields CDR1 SQVTM and CDR2 ANQGSEA. V shed 4 bases, J shed 6 bases, and the junction held 7 bases outside the gene matches. Original handling: It was from reference gene primer amplification that nucleated cell counts were estimated. TCRdb's copy holds only in-frame clones and misses some; the assay was immunoSEQ multiplex PCR. V and J calls and clone size are given by that table; D and trimming were obtained from the DNA. The repertoire includes under 200,000 clones, 88% of them detected once, and under 2% sits in the top ten. Input material: peripheral blood. The genes are TRBV29-1 and TRBJ2-1; 9 bases match TRBD2. The sequence derives from a young man with active or convalescent COVID-19. The CDR3 sequence: CSVVYGGRGNEQFF. In DNA, the CDR3 is TGCAGCGTTGTATACGGCGGGAGGGGCAATGAGCAGTTCTTC.